Each of the 17 T cell receptor beta chains below was sequenced from the same sample in a study of blood T cell repertoires in COVID-19. Sequencing was performed with immunoSEQ multiplex PCR; in TCRdb, only in-frame clones are kept and a portion is missing. The sample has roughly 200,000 clones; 70% to 90% are singletons. Source material: PBMCs or T cells enriched from blood (not recorded which). The source is a woman aged 25 to 45 who had been exposed to COVID-19.

This clone was counted a single time. The chain combines TRBV4-2 with TRBJ2-7; 7 positions match TRBD1. Per the germline V gene, CDR1 is LGHNA and CDR2 is YNFKEQ. This CDR3 is built from 18 residues. Unmatched junction bases numbered 12, after V lost 0 bases and J lost 1 base. CDR3: CASSQDARTGVRSYEQYF. The DNA of the CDR3 is TGTGCCAGCAGCCAAGATGCCCGCACAGGGGTCCGGTCCTACGAGCAGTACTTC.

The rearrangement links TRBV19 to TRBJ1-6; 7 nucleotides line up with TRBD1. CDR3 size: 13 residues. The trim removed 5 bases at V and 9 bases at J, leaving 4 bases unmatched. Germline V gene sequence: CDR1 LNHDA, CDR2 SQIVND (reference sequence). The CDR3 nucleotides read TGTGCCAGTAGTGAGACAGGGATTTCACCCCTCCACTTT. Translation: CASSETGISPLHF. The full variable domain, in which reference TRBV19 and TRBJ1-6 provide the parts outside the CDR3, is DGGITQSPKYLFRKEGQNVTLSCEQNLNHDAMYWYRQDPGQGLRLIYYSQIVNDFQKGDIAEGYSVSREKKESFPLTVTSAQKNPTAFYLCASSETGISPLHFGNGTRLTVT.

The chain couples TRBV5-1 to TRBJ1-5; D possibly corresponds to TRBD1 (6 bases). CDR1 SGHRS and CDR2 YFSETQ come from the germline V gene. The CDR3 has 15 residues. V lost 0 bases, J lost 4 bases, and 11 bases lay in between. The CDR3 loop is CASSLDQGSNQPQHF. In DNA, the CDR3 is TGCGCCAGCAGCTTGGACCAGGGGTCAAATCAGCCCCAGCATTTT.

The V call is TRBV23-1, the J call TRBJ1-2; 7 nucleotides match TRBD1. TRBV23-1 is classed as an ORF, of uncertain function. The CDR3 runs 17 residues. V shed 2 bases, J shed 3 bases, and the junction held 12 bases outside the gene matches. The CDR3, as DNA: TGCGCCAGCAGTCAAGGGAGTAAGGGGGCTTTCGACTATGGCTACACCTTC. Amino acids: CASSQGSKGAFDYGYTF.

This clone was seen a few times. The genes are TRBV24-1 and TRBJ2-1; 10 bases are shared with TRBD2. Germline loops: CDR1 KGHDR, CDR2 SFDVKD. The CDR3 spans 18 residues. Losses at the gene ends were 3 bases for V and 6 bases for J; bases not matched to a gene: 13. The CDR3 coding sequence is TGTGCCACCAGTGATAAATTAGCGGGGGGCCTAAGGGGCAATGAGCAGTTCTTC. Amino acid sequence: CATSDKLAGGLRGNEQFF.

This clone appeared a few times. The rearrangement links TRBV19 to TRBJ1-2; TRBD1 agrees at 11 bases. The CDR3 is 14 amino acids. Germline CDR1 reads LNHDA; CDR2 reads SQIVND (reference sequence). Trimming removed 5 bases from V and 4 bases from J; junction bases left unmatched: 3. CDR3 sequence: CASSGQGAIYGYTF. CDR3 coding DNA: TGTGCCAGTAGTGGACAGGGGGCTATCTATGGCTACACCTTC.

The gene calls are TRBV3-1 (or the pseudogene TRBV3-2) and TRBJ1-1; 7 bases match TRBD1. This CDR3 has 14 amino acids. The V gene end was trimmed by 4 bases and the J gene end by 1 base; junction bases not matched to a gene: 3. Germline values: CDR1 LGHDT, CDR2 YNNKEL (reference sequence). The CDR3 DNA sequence: TGTGCCAGCAGCCTTTCAGGGGGGAACACTGAAGCTTTCTTT. This codes for CASSLSGGNTEAFF.

The V and J genes are TRBV7-9 and TRBJ1-2, with 9 nucleotides matching TRBD1. The length of the CDR3 is 16 residues. V lost 2 bases and J lost 1; bases outside the gene matches: 5. Germline lookup yields CDR1 SEHNR and CDR2 FQNEAQ (reference sequence). The DNA for the CDR3 is TGTGCCAGCAGCTTAACCCCGGGACAGGGTAACTATGGCTACACCTTC. It yields the protein CASSLTPGQGNYGYTF.

This chain connects TRBV3-1 (or the pseudogene TRBV3-2) to TRBJ1-2; D is ambiguous. Trimming took 1 base from V and 7 from J, leaving 10 bases between them. CDR3 length equals 13 residues. Germline V gene lookup returns CDR1 LGHDT and CDR2 YNNKEL (reference sequence). The CDR3 reads CASSQARTTGYTF. Written as DNA, the CDR3 is TGTGCCAGCAGCCAAGCCCGGACTACTGGCTACACCTTC.

The rearrangement uses TRBV27 and TRBJ2-7; 7 positions agree with TRBD1. CDR3 length equals 14 residues. Germline CDR1 MNHEY, CDR2 SMNVEV (reference sequence). V shed 5 bases, J shed 4 bases, and the junction held 8 bases outside the gene matches. This chain's CDR3 is CASSAGDSRYEQYF. Here the CDR3 DNA reads TGTGCCAGCAGTGCAGGGGACAGTAGGTACGAGCAGTACTTC.

The chain recombines TRBV4-2 with TRBJ2-7, with TRBD2 matching over 8 bases. Trimming cost V 1 base and J 0 bases; bases outside gene matches: 5. The germline V gene has CDR1 LGHNA and CDR2 YNFKEQ. The CDR3 is made up of 16 amino acids. CDR3 protein: CASSQVGGRSSYEQYF. CDR3 DNA: TGTGCCAGCAGCCAAGTTGGCGGGAGGAGCTCCTACGAGCAGTACTTC.

The sample holds one count of this clone. This chain links TRBV19 with TRBJ1-2, with a tentative D call TRBD1 (6 bases). This CDR3 region has 12 residues. The V end was cut by 8 bases, the J end by 4 bases, with 11 bases between. Germline V CDR1 and CDR2: LNHDA, SQIVND (reference sequence). CDR3: CASQQGAYGYTF. The CDR3 DNA sequence: TGTGCCAGTCAACAGGGTGCCTATGGCTACACCTTC.

The chain has TRBV6-4 and TRBJ1-1; D is possibly TRBD1 (5 bases). The CDR3 runs 11 residues. Germline loops: CDR1 MRHNA, CDR2 SNTAGT. The V gene lost 6 bases and the J gene lost 10 bases, with 12 bases spanning the gap. As DNA, the CDR3 is TGTGCCAGCAGAGAGCGGGGGAGAGCTTTCTTT. Its protein is CASRERGRAFF.

The V call is TRBV11-1, the J call TRBJ1-2; D call uncertain. Germline V gene data show CDR1 as SGHAT and CDR2 as FQDESV (reference sequence). CDR3 length equals 14 residues. V shed 8 bases and J shed 4 bases, with 17 bases lying between them. The CDR3 loop is CASASGPPLYGYTF. DNA for the CDR3: TGTGCCAGCGCGTCAGGCCCCCCACTCTATGGCTACACCTTC.

This chain uses TRBV9 with TRBJ1-1; D possibly corresponds to TRBD1 (5 bases). Deletions cut 3 bases from V and 0 bases from J, with 21 bases between. Germline loops: CDR1 SGDLS, CDR2 YYNGEE. The CDR3 length is 18 residues. CDR3 coding DNA: TGTGCCAGCAGCGAGATGGGTCCCGAGACAGCATTGAACACTGAAGCTTTCTTT. Protein sequence: CASSEMGPETALNTEAFF.

This clone was observed a single time. This chain links TRBV4-1 with TRBJ2-5; 8 nucleotides agree with TRBD1. V shed 1 base, J shed 1 base, and the junction held 2 bases outside the gene matches. The CDR3 has 15 amino acids. CDR1 MGHRA and CDR2 YSYEKL come from the germline V gene. CDR3 in DNA: TGCGCCAGCAGCCAAGGGCAGGGGGCCCAAGAGACCCAGTACTTC. The encoded protein is CASSQGQGAQETQYF.

This chain links TRBV27 with TRBJ2-5; 8 bases align to TRBD2. V shed 2 bases and J 2 bases; nucleotides not matched to a gene: 10. Germline V gene sequence: CDR1 MNHEY, CDR2 SMNVEV (reference sequence). The CDR3 has 17 residues. Written as DNA, the CDR3 is TGTGCCAGCAGTTTACTCCGGACTAGCATCGGGCAAGAGACCCAGTACTTC. This codes for CASSLLRTSIGQETQYF.